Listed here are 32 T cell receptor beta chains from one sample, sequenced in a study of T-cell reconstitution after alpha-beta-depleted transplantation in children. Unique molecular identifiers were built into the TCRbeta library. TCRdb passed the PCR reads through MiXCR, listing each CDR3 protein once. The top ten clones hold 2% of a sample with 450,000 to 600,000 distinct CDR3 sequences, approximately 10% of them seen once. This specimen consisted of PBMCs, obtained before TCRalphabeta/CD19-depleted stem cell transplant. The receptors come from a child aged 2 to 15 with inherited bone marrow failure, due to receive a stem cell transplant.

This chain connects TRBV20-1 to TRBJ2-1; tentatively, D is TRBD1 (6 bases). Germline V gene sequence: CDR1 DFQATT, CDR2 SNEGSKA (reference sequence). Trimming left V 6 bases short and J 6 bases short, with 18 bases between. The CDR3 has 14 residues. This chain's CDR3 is CSAPFADSFNEQFF. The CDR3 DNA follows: TGCAGTGCCCCGTTCGCGGACAGCTTCAATGAGCAGTTCTTC.

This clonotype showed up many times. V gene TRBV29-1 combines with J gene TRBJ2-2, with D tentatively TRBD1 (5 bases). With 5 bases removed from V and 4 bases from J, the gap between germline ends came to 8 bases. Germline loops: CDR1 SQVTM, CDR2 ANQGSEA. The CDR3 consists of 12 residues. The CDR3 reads CSVWTSTGELFF. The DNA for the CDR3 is TGCAGCGTTTGGACAAGCACCGGGGAGCTGTTTTTT.

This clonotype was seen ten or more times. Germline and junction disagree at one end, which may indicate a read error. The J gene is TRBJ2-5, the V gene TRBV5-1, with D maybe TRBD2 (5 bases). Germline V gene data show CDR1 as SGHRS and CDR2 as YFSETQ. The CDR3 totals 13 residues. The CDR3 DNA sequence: TGCGCCAGCAGCTTGGCCGGAGGAGAGACCCATTACTTC. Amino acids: CASSLAGGETHYF.

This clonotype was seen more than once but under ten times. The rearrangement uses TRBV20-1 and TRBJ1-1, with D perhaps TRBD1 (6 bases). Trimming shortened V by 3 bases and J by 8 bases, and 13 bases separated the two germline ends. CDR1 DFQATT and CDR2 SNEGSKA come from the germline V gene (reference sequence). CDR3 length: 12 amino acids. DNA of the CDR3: TGCAGTGCTAGTACACTGACAGGCGAAGCTTTCTTT. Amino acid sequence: CSASTLTGEAFF.

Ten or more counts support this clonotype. CDR3 coding DNA: TGTGCCAGCAGCTGGACTGAAGAGACCCAGTACTTC. This translates into CASSWTEETQYF. The chain has TRBV7-9 and TRBJ2-5; TRBD2 is a possible D gene (5 bases). This CDR3 contains 12 residues. Germline V gene sequence: CDR1 SEHNR, CDR2 FQNEAQ (reference sequence). Trimming stripped 4 bases from V and 3 bases from J, with 6 bases between.

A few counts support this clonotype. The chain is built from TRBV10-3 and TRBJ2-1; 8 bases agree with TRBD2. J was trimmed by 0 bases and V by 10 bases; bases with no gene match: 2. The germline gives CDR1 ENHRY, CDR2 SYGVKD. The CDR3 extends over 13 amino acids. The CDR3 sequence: CATREGSYNEQFF. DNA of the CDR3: TGTGCCACCCGGGAGGGCTCCTACAATGAGCAGTTCTTC.

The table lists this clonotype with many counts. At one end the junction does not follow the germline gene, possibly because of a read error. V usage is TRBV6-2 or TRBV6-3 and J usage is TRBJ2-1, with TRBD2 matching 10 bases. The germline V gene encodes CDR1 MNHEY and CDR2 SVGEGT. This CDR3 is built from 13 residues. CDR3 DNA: TGTGCCAGCAGCTACTCAGTAAGCGGGGGGGAGTTCTTC. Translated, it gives CASSYSVSGGEFF.

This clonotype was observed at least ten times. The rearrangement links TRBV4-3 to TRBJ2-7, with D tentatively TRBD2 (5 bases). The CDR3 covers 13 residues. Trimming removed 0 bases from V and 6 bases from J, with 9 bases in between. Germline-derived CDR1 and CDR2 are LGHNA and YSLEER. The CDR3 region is CASSQDEGFEQYF. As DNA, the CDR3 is TGCGCCAGCAGCCAAGATGAGGGCTTCGAGCAGTACTTC.

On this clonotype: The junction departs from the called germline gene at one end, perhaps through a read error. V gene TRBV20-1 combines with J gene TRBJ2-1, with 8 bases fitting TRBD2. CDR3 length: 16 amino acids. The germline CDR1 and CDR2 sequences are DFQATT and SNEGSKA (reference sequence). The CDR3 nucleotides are TGCTGTGCTAGGGCGTCGAGCGGGAGCTCCTACAATGAGCAGTTCTTC. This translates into CCARASSGSSYNEQFF.

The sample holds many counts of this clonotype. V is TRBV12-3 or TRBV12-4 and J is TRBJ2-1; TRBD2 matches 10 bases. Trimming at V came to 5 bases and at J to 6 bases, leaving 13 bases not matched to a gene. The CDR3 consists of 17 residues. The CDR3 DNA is TGTGCCAGCAGTCCCAAGGCAGCGGGAGGGTCTAGCAATGAGCAGTTCTTC. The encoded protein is CASSPKAAGGSSNEQFF.

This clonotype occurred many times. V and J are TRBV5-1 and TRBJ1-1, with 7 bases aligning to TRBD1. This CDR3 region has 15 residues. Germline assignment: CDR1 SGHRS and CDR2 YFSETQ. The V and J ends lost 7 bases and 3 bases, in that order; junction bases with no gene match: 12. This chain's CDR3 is CASCPPTGTYTEAFF. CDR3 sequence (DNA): TGCGCCAGCTGCCCTCCGACAGGGACGTACACTGAAGCTTTCTTT.

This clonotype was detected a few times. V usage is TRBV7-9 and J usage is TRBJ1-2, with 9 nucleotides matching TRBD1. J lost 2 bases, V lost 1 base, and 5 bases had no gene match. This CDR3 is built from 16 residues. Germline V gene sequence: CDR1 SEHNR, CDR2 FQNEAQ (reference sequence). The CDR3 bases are TGTGCCAGCAGCTTAGGAGGGACAGGGTTGAACTATGGCTACACCTTC. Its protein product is CASSLGGTGLNYGYTF.

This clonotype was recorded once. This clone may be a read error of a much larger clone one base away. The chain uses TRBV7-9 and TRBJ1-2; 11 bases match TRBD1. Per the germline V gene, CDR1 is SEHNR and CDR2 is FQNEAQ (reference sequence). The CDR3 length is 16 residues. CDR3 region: CASSLRGTGGLGGCTF. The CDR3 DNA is TGTGCCAGCAGCTTAAGAGGGACAGGGGGACTCGGCGGCTGCACCTTC.

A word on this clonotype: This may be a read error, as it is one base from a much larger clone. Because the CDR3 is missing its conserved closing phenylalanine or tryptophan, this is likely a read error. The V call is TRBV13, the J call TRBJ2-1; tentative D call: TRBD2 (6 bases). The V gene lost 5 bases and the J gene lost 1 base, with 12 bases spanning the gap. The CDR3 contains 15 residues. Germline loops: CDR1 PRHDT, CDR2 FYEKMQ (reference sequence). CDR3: CASSLRAGSYNEQFL. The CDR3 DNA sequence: TGTGCCAGCAGCCTCCGGGCGGGGTCCTACAATGAGCAGTTCCTC.

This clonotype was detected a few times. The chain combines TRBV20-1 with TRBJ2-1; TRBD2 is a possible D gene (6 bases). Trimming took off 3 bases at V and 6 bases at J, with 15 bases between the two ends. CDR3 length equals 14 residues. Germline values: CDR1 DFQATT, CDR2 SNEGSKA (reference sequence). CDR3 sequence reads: CSARARGLSNEQFF. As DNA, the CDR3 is TGCAGTGCTAGGGCGAGGGGACTTAGCAATGAGCAGTTCTTC.

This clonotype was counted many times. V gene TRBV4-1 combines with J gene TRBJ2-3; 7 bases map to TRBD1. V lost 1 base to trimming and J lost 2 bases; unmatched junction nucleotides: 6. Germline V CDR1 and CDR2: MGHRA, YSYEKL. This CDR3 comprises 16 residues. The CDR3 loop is CASSQVGQELTDTQYF. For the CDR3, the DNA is TGCGCCAGCAGCCAAGTAGGACAGGAGCTCACAGATACGCAGTATTTT.

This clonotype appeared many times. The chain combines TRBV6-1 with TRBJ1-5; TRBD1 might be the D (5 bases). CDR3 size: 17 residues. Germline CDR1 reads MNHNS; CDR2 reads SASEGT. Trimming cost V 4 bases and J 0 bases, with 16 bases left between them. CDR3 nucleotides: TGTGCCAGCAGTGGCAGGGACGGACTTTATAGCAATCAGCCCCAGCATTTT. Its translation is CASSGRDGLYSNQPQHF.

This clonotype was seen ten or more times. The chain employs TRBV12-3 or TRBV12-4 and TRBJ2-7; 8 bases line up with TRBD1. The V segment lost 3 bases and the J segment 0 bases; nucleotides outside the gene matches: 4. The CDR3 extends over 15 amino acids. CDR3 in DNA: TGTGCCAGCAGTTTGGACAGGGAACCCTCCTACGAGCAGTACTTC. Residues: CASSLDREPSYEQYF.

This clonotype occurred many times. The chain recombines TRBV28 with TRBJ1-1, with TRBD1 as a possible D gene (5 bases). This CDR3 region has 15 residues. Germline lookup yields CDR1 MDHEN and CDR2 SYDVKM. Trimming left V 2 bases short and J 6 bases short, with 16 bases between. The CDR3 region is CASSLRGRWRAEAFF. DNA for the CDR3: TGTGCCAGCAGTTTACGGGGCAGATGGAGGGCTGAAGCTTTCTTT.

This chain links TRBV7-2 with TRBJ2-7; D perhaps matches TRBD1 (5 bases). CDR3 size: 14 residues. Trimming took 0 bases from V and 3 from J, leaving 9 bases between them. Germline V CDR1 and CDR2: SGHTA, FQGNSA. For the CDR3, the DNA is TGTGCCAGCAGCTTAGCAGGGGAACACTACGAGCAGTACTTC. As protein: CASSLAGEHYEQYF.

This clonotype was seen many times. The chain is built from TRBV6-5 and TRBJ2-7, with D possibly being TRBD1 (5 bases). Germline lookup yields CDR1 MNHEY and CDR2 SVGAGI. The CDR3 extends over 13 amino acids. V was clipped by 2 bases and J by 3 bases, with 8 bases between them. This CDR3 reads CASSYRGYYEQYF. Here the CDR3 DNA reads TGTGCCAGCAGTTACAGGGGTTACTACGAGCAGTACTTC.

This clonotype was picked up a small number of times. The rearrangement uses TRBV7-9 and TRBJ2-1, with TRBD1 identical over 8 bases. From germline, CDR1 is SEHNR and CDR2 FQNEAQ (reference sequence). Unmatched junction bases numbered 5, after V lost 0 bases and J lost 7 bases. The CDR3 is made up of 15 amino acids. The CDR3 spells CASSLALGTGNEQFF. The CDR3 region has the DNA TGTGCCAGCAGCTTAGCTCTCGGGACAGGAAATGAGCAGTTCTTC.

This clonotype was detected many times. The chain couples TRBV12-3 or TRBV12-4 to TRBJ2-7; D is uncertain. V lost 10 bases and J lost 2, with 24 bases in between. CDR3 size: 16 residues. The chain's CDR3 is CANKVQTVGFPYEQYF. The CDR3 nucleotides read TGTGCCAACAAGGTTCAAACGGTTGGCTTCCCCTACGAGCAGTACTTC.

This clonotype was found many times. As DNA, the CDR3 is TGCGCCAGCAGCCAAGATCTGGGACTAGCGAACTACGAGCAGTACTTC. It specifies CASSQDLGLANYEQYF. J is TRBJ2-7 and V is TRBV4-3; 10 positions match TRBD2. CDR1 and CDR2 from the germline V gene are LGHNA and YSLEER. CDR3 size: 16 residues. J was trimmed by 3 bases and V by 0 bases; bases with no gene match: 5.

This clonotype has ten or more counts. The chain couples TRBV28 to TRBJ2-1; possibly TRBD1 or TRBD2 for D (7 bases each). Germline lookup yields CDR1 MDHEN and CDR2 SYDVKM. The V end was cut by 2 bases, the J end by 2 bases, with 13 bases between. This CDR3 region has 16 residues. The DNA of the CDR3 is TGTGCCAGCAGTTTACCAGGGGGGGGCCCCTACAATGAGCAGTTCTTC. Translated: CASSLPGGGPYNEQFF.

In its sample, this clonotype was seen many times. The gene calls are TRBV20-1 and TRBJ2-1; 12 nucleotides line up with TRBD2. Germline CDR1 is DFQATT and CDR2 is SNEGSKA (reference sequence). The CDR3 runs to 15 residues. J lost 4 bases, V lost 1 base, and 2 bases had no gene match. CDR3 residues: CSARGGLAGYNEQFF. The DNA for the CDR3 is TGCAGTGCTAGAGGGGGACTAGCGGGTTACAATGAGCAGTTCTTC.

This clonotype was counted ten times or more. The CDR3 loop reads CATSRVASYEQYF. The DNA of the CDR3 is TGTGCCACCAGCAGAGTGGCCTCCTACGAGCAGTACTTC. The rearrangement uses TRBV15 and TRBJ2-7; D not certain. With 1 base removed from V and 0 bases from J, the gap between germline ends came to 4 bases. Germline loops: CDR1 LNHNV, CDR2 YYDKDF (reference sequence). This CDR3 is 13 amino acids long. Based on the CDR3 plus reference TRBV15 and TRBJ2-7, the full variable domain is DAMVIQNPRYQVTQFGKPVTLSCSQTLNHNVMYWYQQKSSQAPKLLFHYYDKDFNNEADTPDNFQSRRPNTSFCFLDIRSPGLGDTAMYLCATSRVASYEQYFGPGTRLTVT.

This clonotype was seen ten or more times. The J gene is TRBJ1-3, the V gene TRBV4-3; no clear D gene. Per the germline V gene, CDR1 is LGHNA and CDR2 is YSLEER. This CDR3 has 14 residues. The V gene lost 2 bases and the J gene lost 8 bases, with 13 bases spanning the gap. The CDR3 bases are TGCGCCAGCAGCCAACGGACGCCTTTTTACACCATATATTTT. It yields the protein CASSQRTPFYTIYF.

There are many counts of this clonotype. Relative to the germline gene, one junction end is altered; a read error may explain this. The CDR3 nucleotides are TGTGCCATCAGTGGACAGGGGGCGGTTAATTCACCCTTCCACTTT. Its translation is CAISGQGAVNSPFHF. The rearrangement uses TRBV10-3 and TRBJ1-6, with TRBD1 identical over 10 bases. The CDR3 extends over 15 amino acids. Germline assignment: CDR1 ENHRY and CDR2 SYGVKD.

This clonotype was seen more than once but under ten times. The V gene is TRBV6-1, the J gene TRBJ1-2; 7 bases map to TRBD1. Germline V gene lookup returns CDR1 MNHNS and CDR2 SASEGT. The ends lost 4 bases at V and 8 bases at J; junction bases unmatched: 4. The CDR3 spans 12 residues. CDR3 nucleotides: TGTGCCAGCAGTGCAACAGGGGACGGCTACACCTTC. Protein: CASSATGDGYTF.

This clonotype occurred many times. For the CDR3, the DNA is TGCGCCAGCAGCCAAGGGGCAGCGTCGAGCTCCTACAATGAGCAGTTCTTC. Translating gives CASSQGAASSSYNEQFF. The rearrangement uses TRBV4-3 and TRBJ2-1; D ambiguous. Trimming removed 1 base from V and 0 bases from J, with 13 bases in between. Germline V CDR1 and CDR2: LGHNA, YSLEER. The CDR3 extends over 17 amino acids.

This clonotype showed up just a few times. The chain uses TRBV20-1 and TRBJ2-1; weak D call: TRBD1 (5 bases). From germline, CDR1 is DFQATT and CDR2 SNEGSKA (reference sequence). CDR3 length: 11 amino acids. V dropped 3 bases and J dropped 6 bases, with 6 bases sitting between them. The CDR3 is CSASQGNEQFF. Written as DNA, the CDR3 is TGCAGTGCTAGCCAGGGCAATGAGCAGTTCTTC.